The source of this TCR beta chain is a study of T cell repertoires in cytomegalovirus infection. Overall study context: Carrying CMV and the relevant HLA type showed in public TCR beta signatures.

MiXCR was run by TCRdb on the reads, yielding one entry per CDR3 protein. The repertoire includes approximately 500,000 distinct CDR3 sequences, about 11% of them detected once, and roughly 10% sits in the top ten. To note about this clonotype: The antigen is not known.

The CDR3 has 17 amino acids. V shed 0 bases and J shed 4 bases, with 16 bases lying between them. The germline V gene encodes CDR1 SGHDT and CDR2 YYEEEE. Study-wide results and limits: There were HLA-C-restricted CMV-specific TCR beta clonotypes dominating the ex vivo response. Using cumulative public TCR beta family frequency, the authors identified those who carried CMV together with the relevant HLA.

The chain couples TRBV5-6 to TRBJ2-2; D might be TRBD2 (7 bases). Sequencing was done on a sample of PBMCs. This TCR derives from a human donor in good health (CMV status not recorded). Some clones in this sample may be carry-over from other donors' samples. The CDR3 is CASSLVGGQRGTGELFF. The CDR3 DNA follows: TGTGCCAGCAGCTTGGTAGGCGGACAGCGGGGCACCGGGGAGCTGTTTTTT.